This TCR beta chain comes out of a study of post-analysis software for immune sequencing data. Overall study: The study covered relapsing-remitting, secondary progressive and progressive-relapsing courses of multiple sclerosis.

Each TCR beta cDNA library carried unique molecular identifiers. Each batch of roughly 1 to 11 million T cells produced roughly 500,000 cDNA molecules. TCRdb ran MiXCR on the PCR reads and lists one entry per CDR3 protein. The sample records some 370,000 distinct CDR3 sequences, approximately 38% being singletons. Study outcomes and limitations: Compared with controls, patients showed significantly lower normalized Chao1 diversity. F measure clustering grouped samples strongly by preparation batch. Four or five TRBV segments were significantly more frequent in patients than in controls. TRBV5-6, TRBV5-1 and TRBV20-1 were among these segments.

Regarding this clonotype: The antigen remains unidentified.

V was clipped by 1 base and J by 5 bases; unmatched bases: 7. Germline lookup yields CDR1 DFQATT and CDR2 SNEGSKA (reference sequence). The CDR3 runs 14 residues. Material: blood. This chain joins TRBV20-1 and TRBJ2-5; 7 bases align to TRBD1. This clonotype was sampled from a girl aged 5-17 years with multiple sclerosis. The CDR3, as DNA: TGCAGTGCTAGAGTCCTACAGGGGAAGGAGACCCAGTACTTC. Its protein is CSARVLQGKETQYF.